This entry lists 31 T cell receptor beta chains sequenced from one sample in a study of memory CD4+ T cells and cytomegalovirus serostatus. Single viable CD3+CD4+CD8-CD45RO+ cells were sorted as the memory CD4+ T cells. TCRdb's copy holds only in-frame clones and misses some; the assay was immunoSEQ multiplex PCR. The sample lists 54,000 or so clones, about 81% occurring once. Sample: memory CD4+ T cells from blood. These receptors all stem from an adult in good health and CMV-seronegative.

The chain links TRBV6-1 to TRBJ1-2; unclear D gene. CDR3 length equals 11 residues. The V end was cut by 0 bases, the J end by 12 bases, with 8 bases between. Germline CDR1 reads MNHNS; CDR2 reads SASEGT. The CDR3 DNA reads as TGTGCCAGCAGTGAAGCACCCGGTAACACCTTC. Translation: CASSEAPGNTF.

A few counts support this clone. The chain links TRBV7-3 to TRBJ1-5, with no clear D. V was shortened by 5 bases and J by 10 bases, with 15 bases between the two germline ends. The CDR3 runs to 13 residues. Germline V lookup: CDR1 SGHTA, CDR2 FQGTGA. The chain's CDR3 is CASSQNDQAPQHF. CDR3 sequence (DNA): TGTGCCAGCAGCCAGAACGACCAGGCACCCCAGCATTTT.

This clone was detected only once. The V gene is TRBV6-5, the J gene TRBJ1-1, with 9 positions matching TRBD1. V shed 10 bases and J 6 bases; nucleotides not matched to a gene: 15. Germline V CDR1 and CDR2: MNHEY, SVGAGI. The CDR3 length is 15 residues. The CDR3 region has the DNA TGTGCCACCCTCCGTGGGGGGACAGGGATGCCTGAAGCTTTCTTT. It encodes CATLRGGTGMPEAFF.

The V gene is TRBV18, the J gene TRBJ2-1, with 10 bases identical to TRBD2. The V and J ends lost 1 base and 8 bases, in that order; junction bases with no gene match: 5. CDR3 size: 15 residues. Germline CDR1 reads KGHSH; CDR2 reads LQKENI. In DNA form, the CDR3 reads TGTGCCAGCTCACCACGCAGCGGGAGGGAAGATGAGCAGTTCTTC. Translated, it gives CASSPRSGREDEQFF.

V gene TRBV29-1 combines with J gene TRBJ1-1, with D unclear. The V end lost 8 bases, the J end lost 5 bases, and 18 bases lay between the germline ends. CDR3 length equals 13 residues. Germline V gene sequence: CDR1 SQVTM, CDR2 ANQGSEA. Here the CDR3 reads CSLASSPGTEAFF. The CDR3 nucleotides are TGCAGCCTGGCATCGTCCCCGGGGACTGAAGCTTTCTTT.

This clone has only a few counts. The V gene is TRBV11-2, the J gene TRBJ2-1; maybe TRBD2 (6 bases). CDR3 length: 12 residues. Germline lookup yields CDR1 SGHAT and CDR2 FQNNGV. The V end was cut by 5 bases, the J end by 9 bases, with 11 bases between. The CDR3 spells CASSPAGSEQFF. The CDR3 region has the DNA TGTGCCAGCAGCCCCGCGGGGAGTGAGCAGTTCTTC.

This clone has a single count. V gene TRBV11-2 combines with J gene TRBJ1-1; a possible D gene is TRBD1 (6 bases). Trimming pared 11 bases from V and 4 bases from J, leaving 17 bases between. This CDR3 contains 13 residues. Germline loops: CDR1 SGHAT, CDR2 FQNNGV. CDR3 nucleotide sequence: TGTGCCTCGAGGAGGGGGGGTGGCACTGAAGCTTTCTTT. Its protein product is CASRRGGGTEAFF.

V usage is TRBV7-6 and J usage is TRBJ1-1; D is possibly TRBD1 (6 bases). CDR1 and CDR2 from the germline V gene are SGHVS and FNYEAQ. The CDR3 loop spans 14 amino acids. Between the trimmed V and J ends, which lost 6 bases and 4 bases, there was a span of 15 bases. The CDR3 spells CASRQQGMSTEAFF. DNA for the CDR3: TGTGCCAGCAGACAACAGGGTATGAGCACTGAAGCTTTCTTT.

The J gene is TRBJ2-1, the V gene TRBV5-1; 14 bases map to TRBD2. With V trimmed by 3 bases and J by 9 bases, 8 bases remained unmatched. This CDR3 contains 16 residues. Germline-derived CDR1 and CDR2 are SGHRS and YFSETQ. The CDR3 bases are TGCGCCAGCAGCTCACCGGGACTAGCGGGAGTAGGTGAGCAGTTCTTC. Its protein product is CASSSPGLAGVGEQFF.

The chain employs TRBV5-4 and TRBJ1-2; no clear D. Per germline, CDR1 SGHNT and CDR2 YYREEE (reference sequence). V was cut by 4 bases and J by 5 bases, with 21 bases left in between. This CDR3 comprises 16 residues. This CDR3 reads CASSPGGLAAAYGYTF. Here the CDR3 DNA reads TGTGCCAGCAGCCCCGGCGGTCTCGCAGCCGCGTATGGCTACACCTTC.

V gene TRBV10-3 combines with J gene TRBJ1-3; D unclear. Germline CDR1 and CDR2: ENHRY and SYGVKD. The CDR3 has 15 residues. V lost 4 bases and J 4 bases, leaving 14 bases between the germline ends. CDR3 sequence reads: CAISGPGQRGNTIYF. For the CDR3, the DNA is TGTGCCATCAGTGGTCCAGGCCAGCGAGGAAACACCATATATTTT.

This rearrangement joins TRBV5-4 to TRBJ2-2, with a tentative D call TRBD1 (5 bases). Trimming cost V 4 bases and J 1 base, with 23 bases left between them. In germline, CDR1 is SGHNT, CDR2 YYREEE (reference sequence). The CDR3 consists of 19 residues. CDR3 bases: TGTGCCAGCAGCGCACGAGTTGGGTCAGGGCACCAGAACACCGGGGAGCTGTTTTTT. Its protein product is CASSARVGSGHQNTGELFF.

V and J are TRBV5-4 and TRBJ2-2; the match to TRBD2 covers 9 bases. Germline-derived CDR1 and CDR2 are SGHNT and YYREEE (reference sequence). The CDR3 covers 14 residues. The junction had 5 bases not matched to a gene; V was cut back by 9 bases and J by 2 bases. As DNA, the CDR3 is TGTGCCACCCGGACTAGCGTAAACACCGGGGAGCTGTTTTTT. It encodes CATRTSVNTGELFF. Filled out from reference TRBV5-4 and TRBJ2-2, the complete variable domain reads ETGVTQSPTHLIKTRGQQVTLRCSSQSGHNTVSWYQQALGQGPQFIFQYYREEENGRGNFPPRFSGLQFPNYSSELNVNALELDDSALYLCATRTSVNTGELFFGEGSRLTVL.

V gene TRBV11-3 combines with J gene TRBJ1-3; D is unresolved. CDR1 and CDR2 from the germline V gene are SGHNT and YENEEA. The V and J ends lost 1 base and 0 bases respectively, with 16 bases between them. This CDR3 contains 18 residues. This CDR3 reads CASSLGAPRVFSGNTIYF. CDR3 sequence (DNA): TGTGCCAGCAGCTTAGGGGCCCCGAGAGTCTTCTCTGGAAACACCATATATTTT. Drawing the rest from reference TRBV11-3 and TRBJ1-3, the complete variable domain is EAGVVQSPRYKIIEKKQPVAFWCNPISGHNTLYWYLQNLGQGPELLIRYENEEAVDDSQLPKDRFSAERLKGVDSTLKIQPAELGDSAVYLCASSLGAPRVFSGNTIYFGEGSWLTVV.

J is TRBJ2-1 and V is TRBV29-1; 14 bases map to TRBD2. With 7 bases clipped from V and 8 bases from J, the junction kept 4 bases outside the gene matches. Per germline, CDR1 SQVTM and CDR2 ANQGSEA. The CDR3 totals 13 residues. CDR3 DNA sequence: TGCAGCGCCGGGACTAGCGGGAGTCATGAGCAGTTCTTC. It specifies CSAGTSGSHEQFF.

This clone was detected once. This sequence joins TRBV14 and TRBJ1-6, with D uncertain. Trimming pared 1 base from V and 15 bases from J, leaving 16 bases between. The CDR3 runs to 14 residues. Germline V lookup: CDR1 SGHDN, CDR2 FVKESK. The CDR3 DNA follows: TGTGCCAGCAGCCAAGGGGCCCATTTCGGACGCCTCCACTTT. Translating gives CASSQGAHFGRLHF. The complete variable domain, with remaining parts taken from reference TRBV14 and TRBJ1-6, reads EAGVTQFPSHSVIEKGQTVTLRCDPISGHDNLYWYRRVMGKEIKFLLHFVKESKQDESGMPNNRFLAERTGGTYSTLKVQPAELEDSGVYFCASSQGAHFGRLHFGNGTRLTVT.

This rearrangement joins TRBV18 to TRBJ2-7, with 9 bases matching TRBD2. The length of the CDR3 is 16 residues. Germline V gene lookup returns CDR1 KGHSH and CDR2 LQKENI. V was clipped by 1 base and J by 2 bases; unmatched bases: 6. This chain's CDR3 is CASSPLSSGIAYEQYF. In nucleotides, the CDR3 is TGTGCCAGCTCACCACTCTCTAGCGGGATCGCCTACGAGCAGTACTTC.

The chain has TRBV15 and TRBJ1-2; D remains ambiguous. The CDR3 consists of 14 residues. CDR1 is LNHNV, CDR2 YYDKDF, per germline (reference sequence). Deletions cut 4 bases from V and 2 bases from J, with 11 bases between. DNA of the CDR3: TGTGCCACCAGCATCCGGACCGACAACTATGGCTACACCTTC. Encoded protein: CATSIRTDNYGYTF.

The chain recombines TRBV10-3 with TRBJ2-1; 10 bases are a match to TRBD1. CDR1 and CDR2 from the germline V gene are ENHRY and SYGVKD. V was pared by 4 bases and J by 8 bases, with 5 bases of the junction left unmatched. This CDR3 has 14 amino acids. The chain's CDR3 is CAISATGGFDEQFF. In DNA, the CDR3 is TGTGCCATCAGTGCGACAGGGGGCTTCGATGAGCAGTTCTTC.

The chain carries TRBV21-1 and TRBJ1-6. TRBV21-1 is noted as a pseudogene. The CDR3 is made up of 18 amino acids. The DNA of the CDR3 is TGTGCCAGCAGCAAAGGGGTGCCTCCCAACACCTATAATTCACCCCTCCACTTT. This gives the protein CASSKGVPPNTYNSPLHF.

This chain connects TRBV7-2 to TRBJ1-1; 9 bases line up with TRBD1. With 4 bases clipped from V and 5 bases from J, the junction kept 8 bases outside the gene matches. From germline, CDR1 is SGHTA and CDR2 FQGNSA. The CDR3 is 15 residues long. The chain's CDR3 is CASSSTGGVSTEAFF. The CDR3 DNA follows: TGTGCCAGCAGCTCCACAGGGGGCGTATCGACTGAAGCTTTCTTT.

This sequence joins TRBV19 and TRBJ1-1, with 9 bases aligning to TRBD1. CDR3 length: 17 residues. The germline V gene encodes CDR1 LNHDA and CDR2 SQIVND (reference sequence). Trimming at V came to 2 bases and at J to 0 bases, leaving 7 bases not matched to a gene. The CDR3 nucleotides are TGTGCCAGTAGTATAAAACAGGGGGCGCGTTTGAACACTGAAGCTTTCTTT. Its translation: CASSIKQGARLNTEAFF.

The chain has TRBV29-1 and TRBJ1-2, with TRBD1 matching over 11 bases. The ends lost 6 bases at V and 8 bases at J; junction bases unmatched: 5. Germline CDR1 is SQVTM and CDR2 is ANQGSEA. This CDR3 is 12 amino acids long. This CDR3 reads CSVEDRGHGYTF. In DNA form, the CDR3 reads TGCAGCGTAGAGGACAGGGGGCACGGCTACACCTTC.

The V call is TRBV29-1, the J call TRBJ2-7, with 8 bases identical to TRBD1. The germline CDR1 and CDR2 sequences are SQVTM and ANQGSEA. The V gene end was trimmed by 3 bases and the J gene end by 6 bases; junction bases not matched to a gene: 7. The CDR3 length is 13 residues. DNA for the CDR3: TGCAGCGTTGACGAAGGCAGGGGGCGCGAGCAGTACTTC. This sequence encodes CSVDEGRGREQYF.

Of note for this clone: A read error may produce the germline difference seen at one junction end. The chain employs TRBV7-2 and TRBJ1-1; D is perhaps TRBD1 (5 bases). CDR3 length equals 14 residues. Germline V gene sequence: CDR1 SGHTA, CDR2 FQGNSA. This chain's CDR3 is CASSLAQGNTEAFF. The CDR3 bases are TGTGCCAGCAGCCTAGCTCAGGGGAACACTGAAGCTTTCTTT.

This clone occurred once. The chain joins TRBV5-4 to TRBJ2-3; possibly TRBD2 for D (6 bases). Trimming took off 0 bases at V and 3 bases at J, with 20 bases between the two ends. Germline loops: CDR1 SGHNT, CDR2 YYREEE (reference sequence). The CDR3 is 18 amino acids. The CDR3 is CASSLGPVGRGRTDTQYF. The CDR3 coding sequence is TGTGCCAGCAGCTTGGGCCCGGTGGGGCGGGGACGAACAGATACGCAGTATTTT.

The chain couples TRBV7-8 to TRBJ2-3; no firm D call. The V end was cut by 5 bases, the J end by 0 bases, with 12 bases between. The CDR3 spans 15 residues. CDR1 is SGHVS and CDR2 is FQNEAQ in the germline V gene. CDR3 coding DNA: TGTGCCAGCAGCAAAAACTCTCCTAGCACAGATACGCAGTATTTT. Translating it yields CASSKNSPSTDTQYF.

This clone was observed a handful of times. This chain connects TRBV18 to TRBJ2-7; 7 bases fit TRBD1. The germline V gene has CDR1 KGHSH and CDR2 LQKENI. The V segment lost 3 bases and the J segment 7 bases; nucleotides outside the gene matches: 15. CDR3 length equals 16 residues. The DNA of the CDR3 is TGTGCCAGCTCACCTTCCAAAGGACAGGCCGTTGGAGAGCAGTACTTC. Translation gives CASSPSKGQAVGEQYF.

This clone was detected only once. V is TRBV7-3 and J is TRBJ1-1, with a weak D call TRBD1 (6 bases). Germline CDR1 reads SGHTA; CDR2 reads FQGTGA. The CDR3 totals 14 residues. V gave up 2 bases and J gave up 7 bases, with 14 bases separating them. The CDR3 DNA is TGTGCCAGCAGCTTATCGGGACACTCAATTGAAGCTTTCTTT. Its protein product is CASSLSGHSIEAFF.

The rearrangement joins TRBV4-1 to TRBJ2-3, with 8 bases lining up with TRBD2. CDR1 and CDR2 (germline): MGHRA, YSYEKL. The CDR3 contains 19 residues. V lost 4 bases, J lost 1 base, and 16 bases stayed unmatched. The CDR3 sequence: CASSPLGSGRGVGTDTQYF. The CDR3 DNA reads TGCGCCAGCAGCCCTCTGGGGAGCGGGAGAGGAGTGGGCACAGATACGCAGTATTTT.

The chain couples TRBV28 to TRBJ1-1; D call uncertain. The CDR3 has 12 amino acids. V lost 1 base and J lost 11, with 11 bases in between. The germline V gene encodes CDR1 MDHEN and CDR2 SYDVKM. This chain's CDR3 is CASSLYGVGAFF. The CDR3 nucleotides read TGTGCCAGCAGTTTATACGGGGTGGGGGCTTTCTTT.